These 13 T cell receptor beta chains share one sample of origin, sequenced in a study of T cell responses to AZD1222 COVID-19 vaccine. Method: immunoSEQ multiplex PCR; TCRdb's copy keeps in-frame clones and lacks some. The data hold some 110,000 clones, with 85% to 90% observed a single time. This sample comprised peripheral blood, obtained 28 days after the second AZD1222 dose. The receptor set was obtained from an adult who received the AZD1222 COVID-19 vaccine.

The chain uses TRBV24-1 and TRBJ2-7, with 7 bases aligning to TRBD1. Trimming took 8 bases from V and 0 from J; bases not matched to a gene: 6. This CDR3 has 14 amino acids. Germline V CDR1 and CDR2: KGHDR, SFDVKD. CDR3 loop: CATNQGQTSYEQYF. The CDR3 region has the DNA TGTGCCACCAATCAGGGACAGACCTCCTACGAGCAGTACTTC.

The rearrangement links TRBV5-4 to TRBJ1-3; TRBD1 is a possible D gene (6 bases). The CDR3 has 15 residues. V was clipped by 0 bases and J by 0 bases, with 7 bases between them. Per the germline V gene, CDR1 is SGHNT and CDR2 is YYREEE (reference sequence). CDR3 loop: CASSLAGASGNTIYF. CDR3 DNA: TGTGCCAGCAGCTTGGCAGGGGCCTCTGGAAACACCATATATTTT.

This clone was seen only once. This rearrangement joins TRBV5-6 to TRBJ2-1; D perhaps matches TRBD2 (7 bases). The V and J ends lost 0 bases and 5 bases respectively, with 12 bases between them. Germline-derived CDR1 and CDR2 are SGHDT and YYEEEE. The CDR3 is 15 residues long. The CDR3 nucleotides are TGTGCCAGCAGCTTGGAAGGGGGGGCCGACAATGAGCAGTTCTTC. Amino acid sequence: CASSLEGGADNEQFF.

V and J are TRBV7-2 and TRBJ2-7; D is uncertain. The V gene's germline CDR1 is SGHTA and CDR2 FQGNSA. V lost 3 bases and J lost 3, with 12 bases in between. The CDR3 spans 14 residues. The CDR3 here is CASSFRPTNYEQYF. Here the CDR3 DNA reads TGTGCCAGCAGCTTCCGTCCGACCAACTACGAGCAGTACTTC.

The CDR3: CASSISHRDRRYF. CDR3 bases: TGTGCCAGTAGTATCAGTCACCGGGACAGGCGGTACTTC. V usage is TRBV19 and J usage is TRBJ2-7, with TRBD1 matching over 8 bases. The germline V gene encodes CDR1 LNHDA and CDR2 SQIVND (reference sequence). The CDR3 sequence is 13 residues long. V shed 3 bases, J shed 12 bases, and the junction held 10 bases outside the gene matches.

The CDR3 DNA is TGCGCCAGCAGCTACCTGGAGAGCACAGATACGCAGTATTTT. This encodes CASSYLESTDTQYF. The rearrangement uses TRBV5-1 and TRBJ2-3; D not resolved. The germline V gene encodes CDR1 SGHRS and CDR2 YFSETQ. This CDR3 spans 14 amino acids. V dropped 3 bases and J dropped 0 bases, with 8 bases sitting between them.

The CDR3, as DNA: TGTGCCAGCAGCCCAGGCTCAAACACCGGGGAGCTGTTTTTT. Its protein product is CASSPGSNTGELFF. The rearrangement joins TRBV5-4 to TRBJ2-2; D gene uncertain. The germline V and J ends were trimmed by 4 bases and 2 bases, with 9 bases remaining between them. Germline assignment: CDR1 SGHNT and CDR2 YYREEE (reference sequence). The CDR3 runs 14 residues.

The chain uses TRBV5-1 and TRBJ2-3; 8 bases line up with TRBD2. The length of the CDR3 is 15 residues. The V segment lost 2 bases and the J segment 2 bases; nucleotides outside the gene matches: 4. Germline V gives CDR1 SGHRS, CDR2 YFSETQ. This CDR3 reads CASSLRRGDTDTQYF. The CDR3, as DNA: TGCGCCAGCAGCTTAAGGCGGGGGGACACAGATACGCAGTATTTT.

The rearrangement joins TRBV7-2 to TRBJ1-4; 9 bases are shared with TRBD1. CDR1 is SGHTA and CDR2 is FQGNSA in the germline V gene. V was clipped by 6 bases and J by 5 bases; unmatched bases: 10. The CDR3 loop spans 16 amino acids. In nucleotides, the CDR3 is TGTGCCAGCAGTTATACGGGGACAGGGACAAATGAAAAACTGTTTTTT. Protein sequence: CASSYTGTGTNEKLFF.

This chain uses TRBV4-1 with TRBJ2-5, with D tentatively TRBD2 (5 bases). The germline V gene encodes CDR1 MGHRA and CDR2 YSYEKL. V was trimmed by 4 bases and J by 1 base, leaving 13 bases between them. CDR3 length equals 15 residues. The CDR3 loop is CASSLRGSTQETQYF. Here the CDR3 DNA reads TGCGCCAGCAGCCTGAGAGGGTCAACCCAAGAGACCCAGTACTTC.

The gene calls are TRBV4-1 and TRBJ2-7; 8 positions agree with TRBD2. Germline-derived CDR1 and CDR2 are MGHRA and YSYEKL. V lost 3 bases, J lost 1 base, and 8 bases stayed unmatched. The CDR3 covers 16 residues. CDR3: CASSHPGTSQSYEQYF. The CDR3 DNA follows: TGCGCCAGCAGCCACCCTGGGACTAGTCAATCCTACGAGCAGTACTTC.

The chain combines TRBV18 with TRBJ2-5, with 8 bases identical to TRBD2. Germline trimming cut 4 bases from V and 2 bases from J; bases unmatched to any gene: 3. Looked up from germline, CDR1 is KGHSH and CDR2 is LQKENI. The CDR3 loop spans 14 amino acids. CDR3 amino acids: CASSQGGGQETQYF. CDR3 sequence (DNA): TGTGCCAGCTCACAAGGCGGGGGGCAAGAGACCCAGTACTTC.

The gene calls are TRBV5-7 and TRBJ2-5; no clear D. TRBV5-7 is designated an ORF whose function remains uncertain. The CDR3 consists of 12 residues. The germline V and J ends were trimmed by 0 bases and 1 base, with 1 base remaining between them. The CDR3 DNA sequence: TGTGCCAGCAGCTTGGGCCAAGAGACCCAGTACTTC. It translates to CASSLGQETQYF.